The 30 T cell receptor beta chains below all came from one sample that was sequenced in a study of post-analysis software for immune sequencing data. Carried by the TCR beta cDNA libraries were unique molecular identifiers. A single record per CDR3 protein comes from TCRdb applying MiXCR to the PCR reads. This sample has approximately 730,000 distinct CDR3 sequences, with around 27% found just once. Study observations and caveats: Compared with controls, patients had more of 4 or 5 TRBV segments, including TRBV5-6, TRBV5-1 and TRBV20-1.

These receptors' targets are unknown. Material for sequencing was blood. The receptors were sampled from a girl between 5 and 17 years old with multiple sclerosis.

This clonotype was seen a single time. The CDR3 bases are TGTGCCAGCAGTTGGGACAGGGAGAACACTGAAGCTTTCTTT. It is translated as CASSWDRENTEAFF. This sequence joins TRBV6-5 and TRBJ1-1; 9 positions agree with TRBD1. Germline V gene data show CDR1 as MNHEY and CDR2 as SVGAGI. CDR3 length: 14 amino acids. The V gene end was trimmed by 4 bases and the J gene end by 1 base; junction bases not matched to a gene: 1.

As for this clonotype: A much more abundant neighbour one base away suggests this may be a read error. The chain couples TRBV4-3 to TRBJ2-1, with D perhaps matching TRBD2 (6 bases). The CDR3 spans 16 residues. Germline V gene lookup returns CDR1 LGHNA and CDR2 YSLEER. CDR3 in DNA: TGCGCCAACAGCCAAGACTACGGGGGATCCTACAATGAGCAGTTCTTC. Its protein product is CANSQDYGGSYNEQFF.

The chain's CDR3 is CSVTSPMNTEAFF. The CDR3 DNA is TGCAGCGTGACAAGCCCCATGAACACTGAAGCTTTCTTT. This chain links TRBV29-1 with TRBJ1-1; no reliable D call. In germline, CDR1 is SQVTM, CDR2 ANQGSEA. The CDR3 is made up of 13 amino acids. Trimming cost V 6 bases and J 0 bases, with 11 bases left between them.

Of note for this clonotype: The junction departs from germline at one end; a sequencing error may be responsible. The CDR3 protein is CSTRAVGLRQHF. CDR3 in DNA: TGCAGTACTAGAGCGGTAGGTCTTAGGCAGCATTTT. The chain is built from TRBV20-1 and TRBJ1-5; D gene unclear. The germline CDR1 and CDR2 sequences are DFQATT and SNEGSKA (reference sequence). CDR3 length: 12 amino acids.

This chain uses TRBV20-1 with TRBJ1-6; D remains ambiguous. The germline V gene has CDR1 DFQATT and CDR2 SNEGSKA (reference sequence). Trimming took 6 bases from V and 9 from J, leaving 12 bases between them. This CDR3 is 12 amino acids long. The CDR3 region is CSALSVGSPLHF. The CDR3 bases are TGCAGTGCCCTAAGCGTAGGTTCACCCCTCCACTTT.

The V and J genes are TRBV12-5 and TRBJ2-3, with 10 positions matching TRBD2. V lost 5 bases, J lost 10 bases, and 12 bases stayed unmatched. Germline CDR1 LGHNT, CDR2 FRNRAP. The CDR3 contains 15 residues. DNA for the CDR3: TGTGCTAGTGGTCACGGACTAGCGGAGGGAGGTGCGCAGTATTTT. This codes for CASGHGLAEGGAQYF.

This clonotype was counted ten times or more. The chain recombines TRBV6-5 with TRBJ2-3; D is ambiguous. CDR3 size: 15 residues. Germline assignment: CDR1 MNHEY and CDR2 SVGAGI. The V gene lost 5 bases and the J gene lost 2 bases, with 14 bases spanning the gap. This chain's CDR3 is CASSAHRPLTDTQYF. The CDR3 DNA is TGTGCCAGCAGTGCCCATCGGCCCCTCACAGATACGCAGTATTTT.

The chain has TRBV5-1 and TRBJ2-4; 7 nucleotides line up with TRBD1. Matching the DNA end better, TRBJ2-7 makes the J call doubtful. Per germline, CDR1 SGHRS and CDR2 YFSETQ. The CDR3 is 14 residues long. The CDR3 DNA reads TGCGCCAGCAGCCCCCCGGGACAGTGCTACGAGCAGTACTTC. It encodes CASSPPGQCYEQYF.

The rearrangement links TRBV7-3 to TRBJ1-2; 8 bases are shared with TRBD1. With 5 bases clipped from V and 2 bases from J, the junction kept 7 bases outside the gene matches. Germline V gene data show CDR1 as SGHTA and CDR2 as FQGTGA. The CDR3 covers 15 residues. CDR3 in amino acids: CASSPRDRPNYGYTF. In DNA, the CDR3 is TGTGCCAGCAGCCCAAGGGACAGGCCAAACTATGGCTACACCTTC.

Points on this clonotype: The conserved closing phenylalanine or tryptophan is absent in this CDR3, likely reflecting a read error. CDR3 protein: CASSLGGRTGELFL. The CDR3 coding sequence is TGTGCCAGCAGCTTAGGGGGACGCACCGGGGAGCTGTTTTTG. This rearrangement joins TRBV5-6 to TRBJ2-2; possible D gene TRBD1, 6 bases. Germline-derived CDR1 and CDR2 are SGHDT and YYEEEE. V gave up 2 bases and J gave up 4 bases, with 9 bases separating them. The CDR3 length is 14 residues.

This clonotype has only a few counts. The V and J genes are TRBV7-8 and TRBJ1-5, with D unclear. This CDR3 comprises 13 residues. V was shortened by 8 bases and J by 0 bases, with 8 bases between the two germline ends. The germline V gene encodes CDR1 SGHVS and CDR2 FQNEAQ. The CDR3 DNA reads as TGTGCCAGCGCGGGGAATAGCAATCAGCCCCAGCATTTT. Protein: CASAGNSNQPQHF. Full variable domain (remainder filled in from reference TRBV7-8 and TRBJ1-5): GAGVSQSPRYKVAKRGQDVALRCDPISGHVSLFWYQQALGQGPEFLTYFQNEAQLDKSGLPSDRFFAERPEGSVSTLKIQRTQQEDSAVYLCASAGNSNQPQHFGDGTRLSIL.

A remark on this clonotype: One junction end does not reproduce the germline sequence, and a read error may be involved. CDR3 in DNA: TGTGCCAGCAGTCCAGGACTGAGTAATTCGCCCCTCCACTTT. Translating it yields CASSPGLSNSPLHF. The chain joins TRBV6-1 to TRBJ1-6; D is unresolved. The CDR3 sequence is 14 residues long. From germline, CDR1 is MNHNS and CDR2 SASEGT.

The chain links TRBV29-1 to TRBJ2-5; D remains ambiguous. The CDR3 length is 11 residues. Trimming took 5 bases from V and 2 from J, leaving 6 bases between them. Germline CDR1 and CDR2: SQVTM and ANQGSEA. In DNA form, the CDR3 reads TGCAGCGTTACCCAGCAAGAGACCCAGTACTTC. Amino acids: CSVTQQETQYF.

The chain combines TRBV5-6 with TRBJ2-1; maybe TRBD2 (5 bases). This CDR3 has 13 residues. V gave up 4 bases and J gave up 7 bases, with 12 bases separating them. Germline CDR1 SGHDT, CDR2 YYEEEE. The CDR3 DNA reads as TGTGCCAGCAGCGTGGGTCCGGGAAATGAGCAGTTCTTC. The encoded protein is CASSVGPGNEQFF.

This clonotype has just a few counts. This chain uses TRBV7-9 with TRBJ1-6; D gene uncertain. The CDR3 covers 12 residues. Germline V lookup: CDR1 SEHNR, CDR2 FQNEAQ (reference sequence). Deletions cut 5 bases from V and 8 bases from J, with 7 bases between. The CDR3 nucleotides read TGTGCCAGCAGCATCGAGGATTCACCCCTCCACTTT. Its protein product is CASSIEDSPLHF.

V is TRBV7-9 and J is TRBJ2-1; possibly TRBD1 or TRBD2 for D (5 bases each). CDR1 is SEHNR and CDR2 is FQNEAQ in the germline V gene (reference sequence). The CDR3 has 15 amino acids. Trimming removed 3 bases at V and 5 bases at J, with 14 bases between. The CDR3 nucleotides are TGTGCCAGCAGCTTTCAGGATACGGGACACAATGAGCAGTTCTTC. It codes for CASSFQDTGHNEQFF.

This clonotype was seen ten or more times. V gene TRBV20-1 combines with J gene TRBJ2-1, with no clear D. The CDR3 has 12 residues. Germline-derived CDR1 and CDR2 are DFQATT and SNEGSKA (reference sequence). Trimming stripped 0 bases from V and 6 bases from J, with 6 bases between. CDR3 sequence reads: CSARDPPNEQFF. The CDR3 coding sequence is TGCAGTGCTAGAGATCCCCCCAATGAGCAGTTCTTC.

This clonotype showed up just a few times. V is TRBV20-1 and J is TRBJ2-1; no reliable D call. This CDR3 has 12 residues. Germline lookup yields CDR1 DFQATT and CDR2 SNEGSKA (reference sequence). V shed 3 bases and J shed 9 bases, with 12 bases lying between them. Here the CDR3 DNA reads TGCAGTGCTAGCCTCGGCGAAAGTGAGCAGTTCTTC. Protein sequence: CSASLGESEQFF.

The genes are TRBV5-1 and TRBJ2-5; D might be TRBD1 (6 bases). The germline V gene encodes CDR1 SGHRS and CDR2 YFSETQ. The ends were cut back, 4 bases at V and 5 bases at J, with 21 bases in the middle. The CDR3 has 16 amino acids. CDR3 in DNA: TGCGCCAGCAGCCGAAATACAGGGAGTCCGGAGGAGACCCAGTACTTC. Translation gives CASSRNTGSPEETQYF.

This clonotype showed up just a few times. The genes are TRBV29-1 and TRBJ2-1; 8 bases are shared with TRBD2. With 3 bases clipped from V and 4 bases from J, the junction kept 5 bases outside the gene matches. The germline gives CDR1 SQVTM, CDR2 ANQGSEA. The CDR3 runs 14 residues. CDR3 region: CSVDSRGDYNEQFF. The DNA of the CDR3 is TGCAGCGTTGACTCGCGGGGGGATTACAATGAGCAGTTCTTC.

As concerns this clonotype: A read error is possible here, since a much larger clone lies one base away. CDR3 amino acids: CASSLTGTEANVLTF. The CDR3 DNA reads TGTGCCAGCAGCTTAACGGGGACTGAGGCCAACGTCCTGACTTTC. This chain uses TRBV7-2 with TRBJ2-6; tentatively, D is TRBD2 (6 bases). The V and J ends lost 2 bases and 6 bases respectively, with 11 bases between them. From germline, CDR1 is SGHTA and CDR2 FQGNSA. The CDR3 covers 15 residues.

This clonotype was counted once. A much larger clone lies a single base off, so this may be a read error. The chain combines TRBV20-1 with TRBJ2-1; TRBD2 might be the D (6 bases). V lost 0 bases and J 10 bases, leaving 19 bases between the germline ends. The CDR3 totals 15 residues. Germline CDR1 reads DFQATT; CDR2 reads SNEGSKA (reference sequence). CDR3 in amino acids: CSARDPGLPTYEQFF. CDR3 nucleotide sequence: TGCAGTGCTAGAGACCCCGGACTACCAACCTACGAGCAGTTCTTC.

CDR3 in amino acids: CASSQLVKYGYTF. For the CDR3, the DNA is TGTGCCAGCAGCCAGTTGGTTAAATATGGCTACACCTTC. V and J are TRBV3-1 and TRBJ1-2; D not certain. From germline, CDR1 is LGHDT and CDR2 YNNKEL (reference sequence). This CDR3 is 13 amino acids long. The ends were cut back, 3 bases at V and 5 bases at J, with 10 bases in the middle.

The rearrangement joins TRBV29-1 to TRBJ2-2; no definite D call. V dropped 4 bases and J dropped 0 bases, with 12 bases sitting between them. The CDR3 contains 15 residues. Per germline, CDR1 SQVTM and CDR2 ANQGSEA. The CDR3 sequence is CSVGPGPTNTGELFF. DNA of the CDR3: TGCAGCGTTGGGCCAGGCCCAACGAACACCGGGGAGCTGTTTTTT.

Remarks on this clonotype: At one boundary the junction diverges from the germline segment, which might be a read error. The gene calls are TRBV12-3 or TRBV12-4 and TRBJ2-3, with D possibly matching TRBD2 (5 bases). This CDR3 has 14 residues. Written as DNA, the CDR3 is TGTGCCAGCACCCTGAGTGGGAGAGCAGATGCGCAGTATTTT. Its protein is CASTLSGRADAQYF.

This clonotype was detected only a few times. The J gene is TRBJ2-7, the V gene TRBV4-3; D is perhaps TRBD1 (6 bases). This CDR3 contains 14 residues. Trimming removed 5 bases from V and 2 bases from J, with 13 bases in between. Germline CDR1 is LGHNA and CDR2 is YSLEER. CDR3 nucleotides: TGCGCCAGCAGCGAGGGGGACGCAACCTACGAGCAGTACTTC. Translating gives CASSEGDATYEQYF.

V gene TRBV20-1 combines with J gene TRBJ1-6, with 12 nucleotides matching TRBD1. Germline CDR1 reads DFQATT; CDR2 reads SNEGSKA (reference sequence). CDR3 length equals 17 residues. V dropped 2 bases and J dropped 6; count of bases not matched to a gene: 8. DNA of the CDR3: TGCAGTGCTAGACCCCCCGGGACAGGGGGCACTAATTCACCCCTCCACTTT. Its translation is CSARPPGTGGTNSPLHF.

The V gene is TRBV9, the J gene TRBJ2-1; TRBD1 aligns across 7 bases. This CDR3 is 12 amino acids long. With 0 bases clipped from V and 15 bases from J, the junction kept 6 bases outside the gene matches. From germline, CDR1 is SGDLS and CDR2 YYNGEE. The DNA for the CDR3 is TGTGCCAGCAGCGTAGACTTACAGGGGCCGTTCTTC. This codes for CASSVDLQGPFF.

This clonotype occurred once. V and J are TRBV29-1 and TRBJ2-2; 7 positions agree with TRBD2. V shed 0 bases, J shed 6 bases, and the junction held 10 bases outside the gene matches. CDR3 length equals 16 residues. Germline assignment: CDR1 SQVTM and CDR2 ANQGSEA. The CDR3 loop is CSVEDRAGAVPGELFF. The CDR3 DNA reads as TGCAGCGTTGAAGATCGGGCGGGAGCAGTGCCCGGGGAGCTGTTTTTT.

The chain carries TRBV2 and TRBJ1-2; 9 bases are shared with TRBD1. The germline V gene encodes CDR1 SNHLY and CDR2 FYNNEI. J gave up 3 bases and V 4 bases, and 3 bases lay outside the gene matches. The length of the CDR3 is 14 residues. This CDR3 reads CASSGDREHYGYTF. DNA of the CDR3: TGTGCCAGCAGTGGGGACAGGGAGCACTATGGCTACACCTTC.